The T cell receptor (beta chain) described here comes from a study of shared clonotypes between healthy human individuals. Study-wide results and limits: The sharing of approximately 4.6% of naive CD4 clonotypes was seen across several donors. Memory subsets generally showed smaller estimated richness than naive subsets did.

Germline lookup yields CDR1 MNHEY and CDR2 SMNVEV (reference sequence). This CDR3 spans 14 amino acids. Trimming took 2 bases from V and 5 from J; bases not matched to a gene: 5. This table comes from immunoSEQ multiplex PCR, and its TCRdb copy is limited to in-frame clones, with some not included. The table includes 2 million to 2.5 million clones, 80% to 95% detected once. With respect to this clone: Its antigen is not identified.

V is TRBV27 and J is TRBJ2-5; 7 bases align to TRBD1. The source material was naive CD4+ T cells from PBMCs. Subset specified: CD45RA+ positively selected. This receptor was taken from a man aged 18 to 35 in good health. Some clones in this sample may be carry-over from other donors' samples. In DNA, the CDR3 is TGTGCCAGCAGTTTACAGGGGGTTAGGGAGACCCAGTACTTC. Translating it yields CASSLQGVRETQYF.